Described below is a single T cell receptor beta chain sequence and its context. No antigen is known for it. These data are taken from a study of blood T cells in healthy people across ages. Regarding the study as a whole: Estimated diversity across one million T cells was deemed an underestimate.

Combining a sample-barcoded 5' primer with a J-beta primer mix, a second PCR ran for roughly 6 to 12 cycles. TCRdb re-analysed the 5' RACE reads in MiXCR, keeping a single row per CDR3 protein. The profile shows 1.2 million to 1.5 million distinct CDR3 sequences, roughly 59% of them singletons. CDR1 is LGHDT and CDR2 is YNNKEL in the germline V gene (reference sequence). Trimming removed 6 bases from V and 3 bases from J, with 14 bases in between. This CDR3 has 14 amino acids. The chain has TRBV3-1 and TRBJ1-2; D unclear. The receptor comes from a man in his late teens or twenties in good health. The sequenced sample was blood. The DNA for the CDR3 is TGTGCCAGCAGTCGAAGCATAGGTGACTATGGCTACACCTTC. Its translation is CASSRSIGDYGYTF.